Each of the 7 T cell receptor beta chains below was sequenced from the same sample in a study of T cell responses to AZD1222 COVID-19 vaccine. Data came from immunoSEQ multiplex PCR; TCRdb stores just in-frame clones and leaves some out. The sample holds some 190,000 clones, 80% to 90% seen once. This material consisted of peripheral blood, taken on day 0 of AZD1222 vaccination. Every receptor here comes from an adult in good health.

This clone qualifies as medium-sized. This chain links TRBV5-5 with TRBJ1-2; D is uncertain. The CDR3 is made up of 15 amino acids. The V gene lost 1 base and the J gene lost 5 bases, with 15 bases spanning the gap. Germline values: CDR1 SGHKS, CDR2 YYEKEE (reference sequence). The DNA for the CDR3 is TGTGCCAGCAGCTTGCGGCCCCTCACTACGTATGGCTACACCTTC. It is translated as CASSLRPLTTYGYTF.

V is TRBV7-3 and J is TRBJ2-1; the match to TRBD2 covers 8 bases. In germline, CDR1 is SGHTA, CDR2 FQGTGA. With V trimmed by 5 bases and J by 8 bases, 14 bases remained unmatched. The CDR3 totals 16 residues. The CDR3 DNA reads TGTGCCAGCAGCGCAACCGGGACTAGTATTAGGGATGAGCAGTTCTTC. It encodes CASSATGTSIRDEQFF. Looking up the rest from reference TRBV7-3 and TRBJ2-1 gives the full variable domain: GAGVSQTPSNKVTEKGKYVELRCDPISGHTALYWYRQSLGQGPEFLIYFQGTGAADDSGLPNDRFFAVRPEGSVSTLKIQRTERGDSAVYLCASSATGTSIRDEQFFGPGTRLTVL.

As concerns this clone: A read error may produce the germline difference seen at one junction end. The chain recombines TRBV7-7 with TRBJ1-4, with D possibly being TRBD1 (5 bases). The CDR3 is made up of 15 amino acids. The germline V gene encodes CDR1 SSHAT and CDR2 FNYEAQ (reference sequence). CDR3 nucleotides: TGTGCTAGCAGCTTAAGGGGCACCCGGGACGAAAAACTGTTTTTT. Encoded protein: CASSLRGTRDEKLFF.

This clone has more than one count but fewer than ten. J is TRBJ2-1 and V is TRBV29-1; 9 bases map to TRBD1. The germline CDR1 and CDR2 sequences are SQVTM and ANQGSEA. V was pared by 7 bases and J by 10 bases, with 5 bases of the junction left unmatched. The CDR3 spans 11 residues. The CDR3 loop reads CSGGTGNEQFF. CDR3 nucleotide sequence: TGCAGCGGGGGGACAGGGAACGAGCAGTTCTTC.

The chain joins TRBV7-9 to TRBJ1-1; perhaps TRBD1 as D (5 bases). The CDR3 is made up of 12 amino acids. Germline-derived CDR1 and CDR2 are SEHNR and FQNEAQ (reference sequence). V gave up 5 bases and J gave up 4 bases, with 8 bases separating them. The CDR3 loop is CASSVGGTEAFF. CDR3 coding DNA: TGTGCCAGCAGCGTGGGGGGCACTGAAGCTTTCTTT.

This CDR3 is CASSYSSGASDGYTF. The CDR3 DNA sequence: TGTGCCAGCAGTTACTCTTCGGGGGCATCGGATGGCTACACCTTC. The chain is built from TRBV6-5 and TRBJ1-2, with D maybe TRBD1 (6 bases). Germline V gene data show CDR1 as MNHEY and CDR2 as SVGAGI. The CDR3 is made up of 15 amino acids. The V gene lost 0 bases and the J gene lost 6 bases, with 14 bases spanning the gap.

This clone has a single count. This chain uses TRBV28 with TRBJ2-7; 8 positions match TRBD2. The CDR3 has 14 amino acids. With 2 bases clipped from V and 4 bases from J, the junction kept 4 bases outside the gene matches. Germline V gene lookup returns CDR1 MDHEN and CDR2 SYDVKM. The CDR3 reads CASSLRGGLYEQYF. DNA of the CDR3: TGTGCCAGCAGTTTACGGGGGGGCCTTTACGAGCAGTACTTC.